The clone carrying this TCR beta chain was picked up many times. Diagnosis rested on symptoms, serum thyroxine and TRAb, thyroid ultrasound, and orbital computed tomography. The data are from a study of T cells in Graves' hyperthyroidism and ophthalmopathy. Deletions cut 5 bases from V and 6 bases from J, with 12 bases between. This CDR3 is built from 13 residues. The germline CDR1 and CDR2 sequences are SGHVS and FQNEAQ. Amplification of TCR beta CDR3 regions was performed using RNA transcripts as template. TCR CDR3 regions were first amplified by RT-PCR with HTBI primers. MiXCR, applied by TCRdb to the multiplex PCR reads, yields one record per CDR3 protein. Altogether over 550,000 distinct CDR3 sequences are present, over 15% being singletons, with the ten largest covering 15% to 20%.

The origin of this receptor is a woman younger than 30 with Graves' hyperthyroidism. Sequenced material: blood. This chain links TRBV7-8 with TRBJ2-3; TRBD2 might be the D (6 bases). The CDR3 region is CASSPGGPDTQYF. In nucleotides, the CDR3 is TGTGCCAGCAGCCCCGGGGGACCCGATACGCAGTATTTT.